The clone carrying this T cell receptor (beta chain) was detected only a few times. Its cognate antigen is unknown. Construction of the TCRbeta library involved unique molecular identifiers. TCRdb re-analysed the PCR reads in MiXCR, keeping a single row per CDR3 protein. The sample holds 250,000 to 350,000 distinct CDR3 sequences, roughly 25% seen once. These data originate in a study of T-cell reconstitution after alpha-beta-depleted transplantation in children. General study findings and limits: After transplant, high TCRbeta diversity at day 60 in some patients arose from surviving recipient T cells and thymic progenitors.

Trimming pared 0 bases from V and 0 bases from J, leaving 9 bases between. The CDR3 extends over 16 amino acids. In germline, CDR1 is SGHTA, CDR2 FQGNSA. The clonotype originates from a male patient aged 10 to 17 who had a stem cell transplant for acute lymphoblastic leukemia, so the T cells may come from the graft donor. J is TRBJ1-5 and V is TRBV7-2; D is ambiguous. Here the sequenced sample was PBMCs, mostly from graft donor cells, taken 180 days after TCRalphabeta/CD19-depleted stem cell transplant. The CDR3 DNA follows: TGTGCCAGCAGCTTAGCAGGAGTCGGTAGCAATCAGCCCCAGCATTTT. Translating it yields CASSLAGVGSNQPQHF.